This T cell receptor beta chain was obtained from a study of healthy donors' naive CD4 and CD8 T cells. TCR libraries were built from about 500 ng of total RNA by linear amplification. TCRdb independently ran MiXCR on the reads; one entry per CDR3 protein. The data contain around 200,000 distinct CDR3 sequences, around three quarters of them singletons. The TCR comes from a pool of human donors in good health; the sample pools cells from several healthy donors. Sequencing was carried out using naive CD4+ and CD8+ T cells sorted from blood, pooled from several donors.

The CDR3 DNA sequence: TGTGCCAGTAAGCTGGGGCGGGGTACAGATACGCAGTATTTT. It is translated as CASKLGRGTDTQYF. The V gene is TRBV19, the J gene TRBJ2-3; D may be TRBD2 (6 bases). Between the trimmed V and J ends, which lost 7 bases and 3 bases, there was a span of 14 bases. Germline-derived CDR1 and CDR2 are LNHDA and SQIVND (reference sequence). This CDR3 contains 14 residues.